This TCR beta chain was recovered during a study of control samples from healthy donors and cancer patients (dated by TCRdb to 2019 to 2021). Libraries were built with the immunoSEQ multiplex PCR assay. TCRdb provides this immuneACCESS table in a form limited to in-frame rearrangements. Some clones are lacking; in checked studies, under half of them reflect an unresolved V gene, and why the rest are absent is not known. The table for this sample lists around 130,000 clones; 80% to 95% of them were counted only once. Of the sample, over 2% is held by the ten largest clones. Concerning this clone: Its antigen is still unknown. Base qualities are not at hand, and no much larger clone is one base apart.

Cut back by 2 bases and 3 bases, the V and J ends lie 10 bases apart. Reading the germline V gene gives CDR1 SGHTA and CDR2 FQGNSA. The CDR3 numbers 14 residues from cysteine through phenylalanine. The entry retains the CDR3 DNA only, 42 bases that are in frame from base 1. The TCR comes from a man younger than 35 in good health. Input material: blood. This receptor chain uses TRBV7-2 and TRBJ1-1; the D gene cannot be resolved reliably. CDR3 reads: CASSLFYGDTEAFF. The sequenced DNA: TGTGCCAGCAGCTTATTCTACGGGGACACTGAAGCTTTCTTT.